Listed below are T cell receptor beta chains from one sample, sequenced in a study of identical twins. TCRdb ran MiXCR on the 5' RACE reads and lists one entry per CDR3 protein. This table has about 920,000 distinct CDR3 sequences, 10% to 15% appearing once. The same data also went into a second study, on yellow fever vaccine responses in identical twins.

Material for sequencing was PBMCs. These receptors were taken from a woman between 18 and 29 years old in good health. The CDR3 runs from the conserved cysteine through the conserved F or W. The D gene is left open where the match is weak. Where a row states a size, it is once, few, many or the class of an expanded clone; other rows omit it.

size,J,V,D,DNA,CDR3
-,TRBJ1-3,TRBV5-6,-,TGTGCCAGCAGCTTGAGACTTGCTGGAAACACCATATATTTT,CASSLRLAGNTIYF
many,TRBJ2-2,TRBV24-1,-,TGTGCCACCAGTGATCTAAAGACAGGTCCGGCGGACACCGGGGAGCTGTTTTTT,CATSDLKTGPADTGELFF
-,TRBJ2-1,TRBV7-9,TRBD2,TGTGCCAGCAGCTTAACCACACCGGGGGGTGAGCAGTTCTTC,CASSLTTPGGEQFF
-,TRBJ2-3,TRBV12-3/TRBV12-4,-,TGTGCCAGCAGTCCAGGCGGGACTTTAAAACAACCTGTTACGCAGTATTTT,CASSPGGTLKQPVTQYF
many,TRBJ2-7,TRBV13,TRBD1,TGTGCCAGCAGCCCAAGGGACAGTTCCTACGAGCAGTACTTC,CASSPRDSSYEQYF
-,TRBJ2-1,TRBV12-3/TRBV12-4,TRBD1,TGTGCCAGCAGTGCCCAAGACAGGGAAGGGCAGTTCTTC,CASSAQDREGQFF
-,TRBJ2-5,TRBV4-1,-,TGCGCCAGCAGCCAAGGCCCGAGAGGGCAGGGGACGCAAGAGACCCAGTACTTC,CASSQGPRGQGTQETQYF
-,TRBJ2-2,TRBV12-3/TRBV12-4,-,TGTGCCAGCACCCTTCACCAGGGCACCGGGGAGCTGTTTTTT,CASTLHQGTGELFF
-,TRBJ1-2,TRBV2,TRBD1,TGTGCCAGCAGTTATTCGGGACAGGGGGCTCATGGCTACACCTTC,CASSYSGQGAHGYTF
few,TRBJ1-1,TRBV2,TRBD1,TGTGCCAGCAGTGTCGGACAGGGGGACACTGAAGCTTTCTTT,CASSVGQGDTEAFF
few,TRBJ2-3,TRBV11-2,-,TGTGCCAGCAGCTCGGACACAAATCCAGGCACAGATACGCAGTATTTT,CASSSDTNPGTDTQYF
-,TRBJ2-1,TRBV5-1,TRBD1,TGCGCCAGCAGCCTAGGACAGGGAAGTGGGAGCTCCTACAATGAGCAGTTCTTC,CASSLGQGSGSSYNEQFF
few,TRBJ2-5,TRBV28,-,TGTGCCAGCACCCCGGGGCCGATCCAAGAGACCCAGTACTTC,CASTPGPIQETQYF
few,TRBJ2-2,TRBV5-1,TRBD1,TGCGCCAGCAGCCCCTCGACAGGGGAAGGCGGGGAGCTGTTTTTT,CASSPSTGEGGELFF
-,TRBJ2-3,TRBV7-9,TRBD2,TGTGCCAGCAGCTCCCACGGGGGGGGCACAGATACGCAGTATTTT,CASSSHGGGTDTQYF
-,TRBJ2-1,TRBV4-2,-,TGTGCCAGCAGCCAAGACGGGGGGCTTGAGCAGTTCTTC,CASSQDGGLEQFF
-,TRBJ2-1,TRBV14,-,TGTGCCAGCAGCCAAGATAGCGTGGCCGCCTTCAGCAATGAGCAGTTCTTC,CASSQDSVAAFSNEQFF
many,TRBJ2-1,TRBV24-1,-,TGTGCCACCAGTGACCTACAGGGTGGCAATGAGCAGTTCTTC,CATSDLQGGNEQFF
few,TRBJ2-3,TRBV4-1,-,TGCGCCAGCAGCAAAACCGGACCGCTCGTTAATGCGTATACGCAGTATTTT,CASSKTGPLVNAYTQYF
-,TRBJ1-4,TRBV7-8,-,TGTGCCAGCAAGGGGACGACTAATGAAAAACCGTTTTTT,CASKGTTNEKPFF
many,TRBJ2-1,TRBV5-1,TRBD2,TGCGCCAGCACCCCCCCAGGGACTAGCGGGTACAATGAGCAGTTCTTC,CASTPPGTSGYNEQFF
-,TRBJ2-7,TRBV6-1,TRBD1,TGTGCCAGCAGTGCCGTCGACAGGGGCCACGAGCAGTACTTC,CASSAVDRGHEQYF
-,TRBJ2-2,TRBV5-1,TRBD2,TGCGCCAGCAGCTTGGGACAGCCCAGCCAGGGACTAGCTTACGAACAGACCGGGGAGCTGTTTTTT,CASSLGQPSQGLAYEQTGELFF
few,TRBJ2-7,TRBV25-1,TRBD1,TGTGCCAGCAGTGGAGCGGGGACAGGGTACTACGAGCAGTACTTC,CASSGAGTGYYEQYF
-,TRBJ2-2,TRBV7-3,TRBD2,TGTGCCAGCAGCTCCCGGGGGGGAGGGCCGAGCACCGGGGAGCTGTTTTTT,CASSSRGGGPSTGELFF
few,TRBJ2-2,TRBV11-1,TRBD1,TGTGCCAGCAGCTTAATTACGAGATTATCCGGGACAGGGAACACCGGGGAGCTGTTTTTT,CASSLITRLSGTGNTGELFF
-,TRBJ1-4,TRBV27,-,TGTGCCAGCAGTTCTCGACGGGGGGGAAGAGCAACTAATGAAAAACTGTTTTTT,CASSSRRGGRATNEKLFF
few,TRBJ1-2,TRBV5-1,TRBD1,TGCGCCAGCAGCACCCTACCCGGGACAGGGGTGGATGGCTACACCTTC,CASSTLPGTGVDGYTF
-,TRBJ2-3,TRBV29-1,-,TGCAGCGTTGAGGGGGGAGGCACAGATACGCAGTATTTT,CSVEGGGTDTQYF
-,TRBJ2-1,TRBV7-2,-,TGTGCCAGCAGCTTATTTGTTGGTAGCGGTCCCTACAATGAGCAGTTCTTC,CASSLFVGSGPYNEQFF
-,TRBJ2-7,TRBV6-5,TRBD1,TGTGCCAGCAGTTACGGGGGGGGACAGGGGGCCTACGAGCAGTACTTC,CASSYGGGQGAYEQYF
few,TRBJ1-2,TRBV12-3/TRBV12-4,-,TGTGCCAGCTTTTCGTTCGGCTATGGCTACACCTTC,CASFSFGYGYTF
few,TRBJ2-2,TRBV7-3,-,TGTGCCAGCAGCTTAGGAGTTTTAGGGGGACAAGCCTTCACCGGGGAGCTGTTTTTT,CASSLGVLGGQAFTGELFF
many,TRBJ2-3,TRBV28,TRBD2,TGTGCCAGCAGTTCAAGTAGCGGGAGAGGGGATACGCAGTATTTT,CASSSSSGRGDTQYF
few,TRBJ2-7,TRBV5-6,-,TGTGCCAGCAGCCCCCCTAGCGCGCCCTACGAGCAGTACTTC,CASSPPSAPYEQYF
many,TRBJ2-3,TRBV20-1,-,TGCAGTGCTAACCTTGGCGCAGGGGATACGCAGTATTTT,CSANLGAGDTQYF
few,TRBJ2-6,TRBV3-1,-,TGTGCCAGCAGCCAAGCTGGGTCTGGGGCCAACGTCCTGACTTTC,CASSQAGSGANVLTF
-,TRBJ2-3,TRBV12-3/TRBV12-4,TRBD1,TGTGCCAGCAGTCCCCAGGGGGCAGCTAGCACAGATACGCAGTATTTT,CASSPQGAASTDTQYF
-,TRBJ2-2,TRBV20-1,-,TGCAGTGCTAAAACCCGGGGGGCTGGCGGGGAGCTGTTTTTT,CSAKTRGAGGELFF
few,TRBJ1-5,TRBV6-1,-,TGTGCCAGCAGAGAAAACCCTGGGGGGTTAACGTTATATAGCAATCAGCCCCAGCATTTT,CASRENPGGLTLYSNQPQHF
-,TRBJ2-1,TRBV6-5,TRBD1,TGTGCCAGCAGTTTACTCGTAGACAGGGGTAGTCGCGGTGAGCAGTTCTTC,CASSLLVDRGSRGEQFF
-,TRBJ2-5,TRBV5-5,-,TGTGCCAGCAGCTTGGCCGTCTCGGGTTGGGAGACCCAGTACTTC,CASSLAVSGWETQYF
few,TRBJ2-1,TRBV5-4,TRBD2,TGTGCCAGCAGCTTGAGGGCCGGGACTAGCGGGAGGCCCTACAATGAGCAGTTCTTC,CASSLRAGTSGRPYNEQFF
-,TRBJ2-5,TRBV7-9,-,TGTGCCAGCAGCTTAGTATCAGGGGTCCGAGAGACCCAGTACTTC,CASSLVSGVRETQYF
many,TRBJ2-1,TRBV10-3,-,TGTGCCATCAGTGAGTCGATAGTATCAGGTCAATACAATGAGCAGTTCTTC,CAISESIVSGQYNEQFF
-,TRBJ2-2,TRBV4-1,-,TGCGCCAGCAGCCAGGGAGCAGGGTCCGGGGAGCTGTTTTTT,CASSQGAGSGELFF
many,TRBJ2-7,TRBV20-1,TRBD2,TGCAGTGCTAGAGATCTTGCAGGGACTAGCGTCTACGAGCAGTACTTC,CSARDLAGTSVYEQYF
few,TRBJ2-1,TRBV5-1,TRBD1,TGCGCCAGCAGCTTGGGGGACAGCAGCTCCTACAATGAGCAGTTCTTC,CASSLGDSSSYNEQFF
-,TRBJ2-1,TRBV20-1,-,TGCAGTGCTAGGGGGAGGCTCGACAATGAGCAGTTCTTC,CSARGRLDNEQFF
many,TRBJ2-1,TRBV24-1,-,TGTGCCACCAGTGATGGAGGGAATGAGCAGTTCTTC,CATSDGGNEQFF
once,TRBJ2-3,TRBV12-3/TRBV12-4,-,TGTGCCAGCAGTCGACGGACGTGGTACCACACAGATACGCAGTATTTT,CASSRRTWYHTDTQYF
-,TRBJ1-2,TRBV27,TRBD1,TGTGCCAGCAGGGGACAGGACAGGGGGCCACGCGGCTACACCTTC,CASRGQDRGPRGYTF
-,TRBJ2-2,TRBV7-2,-,TGTGCCAGCAGCTTAAGTTTGGGTTACACCGGGGAGCTGTTTTTT,CASSLSLGYTGELFF
many,TRBJ2-1,TRBV16,-,TGTGCCAGCAGCCAATCGTGGGAGCAGTTCTTC,CASSQSWEQFF
few,TRBJ1-2,TRBV6-5,-,TGTGCCAGCAGCTACCAGCCCCCCTATGGCTACACCTTC,CASSYQPPYGYTF
many,TRBJ2-3,TRBV19,-,TGTGCCAGTAGTATCGAGGACAGCACAGATACGCAGTATTTT,CASSIEDSTDTQYF
few,TRBJ2-5,TRBV14,TRBD2,TGTGCCAGCAGCCGGTCTTCCGGGACTACCCAAGAGACCCAGTACTTC,CASSRSSGTTQETQYF